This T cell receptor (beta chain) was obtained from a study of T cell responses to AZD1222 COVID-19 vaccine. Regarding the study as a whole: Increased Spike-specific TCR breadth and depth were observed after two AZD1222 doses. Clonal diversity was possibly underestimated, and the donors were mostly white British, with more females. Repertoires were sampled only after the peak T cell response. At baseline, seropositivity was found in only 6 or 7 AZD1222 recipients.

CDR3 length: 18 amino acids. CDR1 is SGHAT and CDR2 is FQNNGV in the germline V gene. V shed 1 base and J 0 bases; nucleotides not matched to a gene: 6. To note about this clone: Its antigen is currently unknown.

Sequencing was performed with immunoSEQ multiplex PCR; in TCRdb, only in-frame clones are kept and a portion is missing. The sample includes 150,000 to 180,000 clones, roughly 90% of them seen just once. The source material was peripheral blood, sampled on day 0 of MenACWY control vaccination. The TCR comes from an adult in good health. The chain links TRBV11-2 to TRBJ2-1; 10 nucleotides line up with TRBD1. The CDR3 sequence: CASSLGDRGRSSYNEQFF. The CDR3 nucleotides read TGTGCCAGCAGCTTAGGGGACAGGGGCAGGTCCTCCTACAATGAGCAGTTCTTC.